This T cell receptor beta chain was captured by sequencing in a study of T cell responses to AZD1222 COVID-19 vaccine. The study's findings and limits: Repertoire sampling occurred only after the peak T cell response. Regions 160-218 and 743-854 held dominance among vaccine-associated CD4 TCRs, which spanned spike. In a largely white British group with more females than males, clonal diversity was possibly underestimated.

Profiling relied on immunoSEQ multiplex PCR, and the TCRdb table lists in-frame clones only, not all of them. Here the sample spans some 130,000 clones, 70% to 90% being singletons. The CDR3 covers 15 residues. Germline assignment: CDR1 MNHEY and CDR2 SVGAGI. V lost 5 bases, J lost 6 bases, and 9 bases stayed unmatched. Of note for this clone: What it recognizes is unknown.

The sample in question was peripheral blood, obtained on day 0 of AZD1222 vaccination. The chain combines TRBV6-5 with TRBJ2-2; 7 bases align to TRBD1. The receptor comes from an adult in good health. This chain's CDR3 is CASSTGEQGAGELFF. Here the CDR3 DNA reads TGTGCCAGCAGTACAGGGGAACAAGGCGCCGGGGAGCTGTTTTTT.